This T cell receptor (beta chain) was captured in a study of human T cells and chemical hapten exposure. Germline lookup yields CDR1 MNHNY and CDR2 SVGAGI (reference sequence). Trimming cost V 5 bases and J 4 bases; bases outside gene matches: 5. The CDR3 is 15 residues long. It was the library that attached unique molecular identifiers to individual cDNA molecules. How the authors handled the data: The median was about 96,000 TCRs per sample, ranging roughly 23,224 to 750,000. TCRdb called the 5' RACE reads again in MiXCR, with one record for every CDR3 protein. TCRdb, rather than the study authors, made the V and J calls. The repertoire holds some 78,000 distinct CDR3 sequences, with roughly 8% as singletons. The starting material, unfractionated whole blood, was used for total RNA extraction.

The receptor was isolated from a male donor in good health. The chain carries TRBV6-6 and TRBJ1-4; 9 nucleotides agree with TRBD1. DNA of the CDR3: TGTGCCAGCAGTCCGGGACAGGGACTTAATGAAAAACTGTTTTTT. Translating gives CASSPGQGLNEKLFF.